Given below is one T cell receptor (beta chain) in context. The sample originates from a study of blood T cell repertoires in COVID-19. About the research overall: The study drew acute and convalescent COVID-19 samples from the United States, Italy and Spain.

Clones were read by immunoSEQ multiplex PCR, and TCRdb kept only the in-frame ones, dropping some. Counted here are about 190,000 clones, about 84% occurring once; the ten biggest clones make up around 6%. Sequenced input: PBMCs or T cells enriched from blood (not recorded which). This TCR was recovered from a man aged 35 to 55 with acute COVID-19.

The CDR3 DNA reads TGCGCCAGCAGCATGGACAGCTATGGCTACACCTTC. It yields the protein CASSMDSYGYTF. The chain links TRBV5-1 to TRBJ1-2, with a tentative D call TRBD1 (6 bases). Trimming shortened V by 4 bases and J by 4 bases, and 8 bases separated the two germline ends. The CDR3 runs to 12 residues. CDR1 SGHRS and CDR2 YFSETQ come from the germline V gene.